Listed below are T cell receptor beta chains from one sample, sequenced in a study of blood T cell dynamics during melanoma immunotherapy. The repertoire was sequenced with immunoSEQ multiplex PCR; TCRdb's copy has only in-frame clones and lacks some. The data contain 13,000 or so clones, approximately 90% of them singletons. Sequences were derived from effector memory CD8+ T cells from blood, sampled from a patient treated with checkpoint blockade. These receptors all stem from a human donor with melanoma. Each CDR3 is given with its conserved first and last residue. The listing skips clone size in some rows; elsewhere it reads once, few, many or a size class.

j_gene | abundance | v_gene | CDR3aa
- | - | TRBV7-6 | CASSLGSNSYEQYF
TRBJ2-7 | - | TRBV27 | CASSLSGLADEQYF
TRBJ2-2 | few | TRBV4-2 | CASSPLAGETGELFF
TRBJ1-6 | - | TRBV2 | CASGPGLLGSPLHF
TRBJ2-2 | - | TRBV5-1 | CASTPLQGPNTGELFF
TRBJ2-2 | - | TRBV7-9 | CANRGPLGGSSTGELFF
TRBJ2-1 | - | TRBV11-3 | CASSFPAPNNEQFF
TRBJ2-1 | - | TRBV11-2 | CASSPNGKVNEQFF
TRBJ1-3 | - | TRBV6-1 | CASSEGENRASGNTIYF
TRBJ2-3 | - | TRBV5-1 | CASRDRDSPDTQYF
TRBJ2-1 | - | TRBV27 | CASSFPGLADEQFF
TRBJ1-1 | - | TRBV11-1 | CASSFDSDLNTEAFF
TRBJ2-5 | - | TRBV7-9 | CASSLFVAGRVETQYF
TRBJ2-1 | - | TRBV27 | CASSLEVAGRSYNEQFF
TRBJ2-1 | - | TRBV7-2 | CASNWAGFVNEQFF
TRBJ2-3 | - | TRBV27 | CASSSRVGQGTDTQYF
TRBJ2-5 | - | TRBV4-1 | CASSQVKGEETQYF
TRBJ2-1 | - | TRBV10-2 | CASKEAGVSYEQFF
- | - | TRBV7-9 | CASSLPGHANEQYF
TRBJ1-2 | - | TRBV6-6 | CASSYLGGDGYTF
TRBJ1-1 | - | TRBV18 | CASSPSPGQGMNTEAFF
TRBJ1-2 | - | TRBV19 | CASSIVPAPFGYTF
TRBJ2-3 | once | TRBV19 | CASSWQGLGSTQYF
TRBJ1-1 | - | TRBV2 | CAQVEGRMNTEAFF
TRBJ1-1 | - | TRBV28 | CASSSPGRSGTEAFF
TRBJ2-3 | - | TRBV7-2 | CASSFWDTSTDTQYF
TRBJ2-5 | - | TRBV2 | CASIILRGLTYQETQYF
TRBJ2-7 | - | TRBV28 | CASTPGGGFHEQYF
TRBJ2-7 | - | TRBV19 | CASSWGTSYEQYF
TRBJ1-2 | few | TRBV27 | CASSDRGLPNGYTF
TRBJ2-7 | - | TRBV7-9 | CASSPVRKGGSGEQYF
TRBJ2-1 | - | TRBV19 | CASTLAGNNEQFF
TRBJ2-5 | - | TRBV9 | CASSALRRGRQETQYF
TRBJ2-2 | once | TRBV7-8 | CASSLGVGDVYTGELFF
TRBJ2-7 | - | TRBV25-1 | CASRSLQGTDYEQYF
TRBJ2-7 | - | TRBV5-5 | CASSYELAGSYEQYF
TRBJ1-4 | - | TRBV4-2 | CASSQRTDLVKLFF
TRBJ2-1 | - | TRBV28 | CASSGASGSFDEQFF
TRBJ2-1 | once | TRBV5-4 | CASSFQGGNEQFF
TRBJ2-2 | - | TRBV5-8 | CASSLAYGTLTGELFF
TRBJ1-6 | - | TRBV5-6 | CATHSGGLPLHF
TRBJ2-2 | - | TRBV29-1 | CSVSSATGELFF
TRBJ1-5 | - | TRBV1 | CTSSRGRQPQHF
TRBJ1-1 | - | TRBV4-1 | CASSHRQMNTEAFF
TRBJ1-1 | - | TRBV7-9 | CASNLSRGPTEAFF
TRBJ2-7 | once | TRBV10-3 | CAISETRQNYEQYF
TRBJ1-4 | - | TRBV25-1 | CASSGLRTGEVEKLFF
TRBJ2-5 | - | TRBV23-1 | CASSRDARETQYF
TRBJ1-5 | - | TRBV6-5 | CASSYRAGQPQHF
TRBJ2-5 | once | TRBV7-9 | CASSSQTGGAWTQYF
TRBJ2-7 | few | TRBV4-1 | CASSQGTGWPYEQYF